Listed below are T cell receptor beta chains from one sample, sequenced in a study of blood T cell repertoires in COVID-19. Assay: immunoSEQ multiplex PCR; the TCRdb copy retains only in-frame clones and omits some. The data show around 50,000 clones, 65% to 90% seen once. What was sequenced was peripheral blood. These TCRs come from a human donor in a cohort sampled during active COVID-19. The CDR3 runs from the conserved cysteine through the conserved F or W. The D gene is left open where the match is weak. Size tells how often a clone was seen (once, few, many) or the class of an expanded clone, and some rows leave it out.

CDR3aa: CASSQGEGQGNTIYF; CDR3nt: TGCGCCAGCAGCCAAGGGGAGGGGCAGGGGAACACCATATATTTT; d_gene: .; j_gene: TRBJ1-3; abundance: .; v_gene: TRBV4-3
CDR3aa: CASSLTGTGEAFF; CDR3nt: TGTGCCAGCAGCTTGACCGGGACAGGGGAAGCTTTCTTT; d_gene: TRBD1; j_gene: TRBJ1-1; abundance: .; v_gene: TRBV11-3
CDR3aa: CASSMAGDQETQYF; CDR3nt: TGTGCCAGCAGTATGGCGGGGGACCAAGAGACCCAGTACTTC; d_gene: TRBD2; j_gene: TRBJ2-5; abundance: .; v_gene: TRBV28
CDR3aa: CASSFPGEAFF; CDR3nt: TGTGCCAGCTCCTTCCCCGGTGAAGCTTTCTTT; d_gene: .; j_gene: TRBJ1-1; abundance: .; v_gene: TRBV18
CDR3aa: CASSLYSNTEAFF; CDR3nt: TGTGCCAGCAGTTTATACTCGAACACTGAAGCTTTCTTT; d_gene: .; j_gene: TRBJ1-1; abundance: .; v_gene: TRBV2
CDR3aa: CASSTGQGANQPQHF; CDR3nt: TGTGCCAGCAGCACGGGACAGGGGGCAAATCAGCCCCAGCATTTT; d_gene: TRBD1; j_gene: TRBJ1-5; abundance: .; v_gene: TRBV7-8
CDR3aa: CASSLPRLSYEQYF; CDR3nt: TGTGCCAGCAGTTTGCCCAGACTCTCCTACGAGCAGTACTTC; d_gene: .; j_gene: TRBJ2-7; abundance: .; v_gene: TRBV28
CDR3aa: CASRKTSNEQFF; CDR3nt: TGTGCCAGCAGAAAGACTAGTAATGAGCAGTTCTTC; d_gene: .; j_gene: TRBJ2-1; abundance: .; v_gene: TRBV6-5
CDR3aa: CASSLVVREGNEQFF; CDR3nt: TGCGCCAGCAGCTTGGTCGTCAGGGAGGGGAATGAGCAGTTCTTC; d_gene: TRBD2; j_gene: TRBJ2-1; abundance: .; v_gene: TRBV5-1
CDR3aa: CASSQQGGEQFF; CDR3nt: TGTGCCAGCTCACAACAGGGTGGTGAGCAGTTCTTC; d_gene: .; j_gene: TRBJ2-1; abundance: .; v_gene: TRBV18
CDR3aa: CASSSSWVGGSGNTIYF; CDR3nt: TGTGCCAGCAGTTCCTCCTGGGTTGGAGGCTCTGGAAACACCATATATTTT; d_gene: .; j_gene: TRBJ1-3; abundance: .; v_gene: TRBV28
CDR3aa: CASSTRTDANTGELFF; CDR3nt: TGTGCCAGCAGCACGCGGACAGACGCGAACACCGGGGAGCTGTTTTTT; d_gene: .; j_gene: TRBJ2-2; abundance: .; v_gene: TRBV11-3
CDR3aa: CASSSSGKAGELFF; CDR3nt: TGTGCCAGCAGTTCCTCAGGGAAAGCCGGGGAGCTGTTTTTT; d_gene: .; j_gene: TRBJ2-2; abundance: few; v_gene: TRBV28
CDR3aa: CAISESARNEQFF; CDR3nt: TGTGCCATCAGTGAGTCTGCTAGGAATGAGCAGTTCTTC; d_gene: .; j_gene: TRBJ2-1; abundance: .; v_gene: TRBV10-3
CDR3aa: CASSFRDSNEQYF; CDR3nt: TGTGCCAGCAGTTTCCGGGACTCTAACGAGCAGTACTTC; d_gene: .; j_gene: TRBJ2-7; abundance: .; v_gene: TRBV12-3/TRBV12-4
CDR3aa: CASSPPLPGEQFF; CDR3nt: TGTGCCAGCTCACCACCACTACCGGGTGAGCAGTTCTTC; d_gene: .; j_gene: TRBJ2-1; abundance: .; v_gene: TRBV18
CDR3aa: CASSLNQVAGETQYF; CDR3nt: TGCGCCAGCAGCTTGAACCAGGTCGCCGGAGAGACCCAGTACTTC; d_gene: .; j_gene: TRBJ2-5; abundance: .; v_gene: TRBV5-1
CDR3aa: CASSPQGSIQYF; CDR3nt: TGTGCCAGCAGTCCACAGGGTAGCATTCAGTACTTC; d_gene: .; j_gene: TRBJ2-4; abundance: .; v_gene: TRBV28
CDR3aa: CASSFPPSGPLDEQFF; CDR3nt: TGTGCCAGCAGCTTTCCCCCTAGCGGGCCCTTGGATGAGCAGTTCTTC; d_gene: TRBD2; j_gene: TRBJ2-1; abundance: .; v_gene: TRBV5-4
CDR3aa: CASSLTPGLAAGEAGTDTQYF; CDR3nt: TGTGCCAGCAGCTTAACCCCGGGACTAGCGGCTGGGGAGGCTGGCACAGATACGCAGTATTTT; d_gene: TRBD2; j_gene: TRBJ2-3; abundance: .; v_gene: TRBV13
CDR3aa: CASSFTRNPQFF; CDR3nt: TGTGCCAGCAGCTTTACACGAAACCCTCAGTTCTTC; d_gene: .; j_gene: TRBJ2-1; abundance: .; v_gene: TRBV6-2/TRBV6-3
CDR3aa: CAWSTRGNSNQPQHF; CDR3nt: TGTGCCTGGAGTACCAGGGGGAATAGCAATCAGCCCCAGCATTTT; d_gene: TRBD1; j_gene: TRBJ1-5; abundance: once; v_gene: TRBV30